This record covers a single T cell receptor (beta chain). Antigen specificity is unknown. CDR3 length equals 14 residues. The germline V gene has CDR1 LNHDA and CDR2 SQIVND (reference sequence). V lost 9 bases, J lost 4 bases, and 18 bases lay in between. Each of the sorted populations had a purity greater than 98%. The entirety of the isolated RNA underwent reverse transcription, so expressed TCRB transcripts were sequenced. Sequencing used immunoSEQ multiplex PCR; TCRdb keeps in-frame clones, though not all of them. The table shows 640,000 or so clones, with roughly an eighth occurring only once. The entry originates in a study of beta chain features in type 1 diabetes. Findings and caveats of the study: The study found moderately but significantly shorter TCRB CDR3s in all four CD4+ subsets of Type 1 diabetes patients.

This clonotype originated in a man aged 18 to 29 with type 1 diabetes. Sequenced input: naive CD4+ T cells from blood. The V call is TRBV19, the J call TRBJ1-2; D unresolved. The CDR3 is CASHLGGVGYGYTF. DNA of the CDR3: TGTGCCAGCCACCTTGGTGGGGTCGGCTATGGCTACACCTTC. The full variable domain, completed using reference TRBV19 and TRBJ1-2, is DGGITQSPKYLFRKEGQNVTLSCEQNLNHDAMYWYRQDPGQGLRLIYYSQIVNDFQKGDIAEGYSVSREKKESFPLTVTSAQKNPTAFYLCASHLGGVGYGYTFGSGTRLTVV.